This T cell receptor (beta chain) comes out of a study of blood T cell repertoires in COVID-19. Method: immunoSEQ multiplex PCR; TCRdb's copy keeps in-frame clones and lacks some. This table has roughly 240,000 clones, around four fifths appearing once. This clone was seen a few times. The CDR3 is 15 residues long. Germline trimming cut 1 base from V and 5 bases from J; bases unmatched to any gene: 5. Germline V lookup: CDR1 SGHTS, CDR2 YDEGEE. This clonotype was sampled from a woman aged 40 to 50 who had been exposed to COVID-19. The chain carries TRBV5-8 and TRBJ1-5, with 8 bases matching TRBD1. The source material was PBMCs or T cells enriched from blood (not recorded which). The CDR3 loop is CASSLSTGDHQPQHF. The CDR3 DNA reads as TGTGCCAGCAGCTTGTCGACAGGGGACCATCAGCCCCAGCATTTT.